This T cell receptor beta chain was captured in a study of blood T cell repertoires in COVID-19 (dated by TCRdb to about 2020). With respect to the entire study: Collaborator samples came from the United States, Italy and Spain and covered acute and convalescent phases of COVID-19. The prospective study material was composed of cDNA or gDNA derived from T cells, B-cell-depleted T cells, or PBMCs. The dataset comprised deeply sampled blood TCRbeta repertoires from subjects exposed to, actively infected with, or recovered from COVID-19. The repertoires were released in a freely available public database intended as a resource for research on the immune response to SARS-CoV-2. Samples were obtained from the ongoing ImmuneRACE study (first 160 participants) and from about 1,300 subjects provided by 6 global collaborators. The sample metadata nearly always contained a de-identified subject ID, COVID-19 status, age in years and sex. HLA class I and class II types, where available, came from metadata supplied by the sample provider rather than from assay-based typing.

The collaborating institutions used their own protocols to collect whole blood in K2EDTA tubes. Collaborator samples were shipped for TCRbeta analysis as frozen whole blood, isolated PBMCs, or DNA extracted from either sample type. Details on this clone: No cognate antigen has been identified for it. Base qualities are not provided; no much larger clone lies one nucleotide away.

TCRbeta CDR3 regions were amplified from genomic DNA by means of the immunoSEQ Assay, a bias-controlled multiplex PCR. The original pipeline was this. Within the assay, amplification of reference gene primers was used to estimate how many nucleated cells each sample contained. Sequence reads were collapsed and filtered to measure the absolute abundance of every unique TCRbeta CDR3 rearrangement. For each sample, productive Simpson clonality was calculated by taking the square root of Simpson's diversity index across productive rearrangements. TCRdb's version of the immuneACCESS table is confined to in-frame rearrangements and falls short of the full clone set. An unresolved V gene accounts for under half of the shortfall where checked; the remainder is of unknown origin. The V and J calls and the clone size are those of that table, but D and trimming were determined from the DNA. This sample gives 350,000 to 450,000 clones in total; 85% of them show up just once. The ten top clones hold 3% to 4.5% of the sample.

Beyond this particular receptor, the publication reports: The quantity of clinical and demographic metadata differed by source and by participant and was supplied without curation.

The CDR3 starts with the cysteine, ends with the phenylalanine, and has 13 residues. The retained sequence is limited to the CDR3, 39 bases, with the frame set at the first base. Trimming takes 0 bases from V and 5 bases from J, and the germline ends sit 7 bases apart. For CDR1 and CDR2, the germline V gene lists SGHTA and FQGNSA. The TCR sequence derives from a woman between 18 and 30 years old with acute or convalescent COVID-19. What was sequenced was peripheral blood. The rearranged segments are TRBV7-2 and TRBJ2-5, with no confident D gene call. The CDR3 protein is CASSLAGAETQYF. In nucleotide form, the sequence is TGTGCCAGCAGCTTAGCCGGAGCGGAGACCCAGTACTTC. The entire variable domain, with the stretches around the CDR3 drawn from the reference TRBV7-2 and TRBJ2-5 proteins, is GAGVSQSPSNKVTEKGKDVELRCDPISGHTALYWYRQSLGQGLEFLIYFQGNSAPDKSGLPSDRFSAERTGGSVSTLTIQRTQQEDSAVYLCASSLAGAETQYFGPGTRLLVL.